This T cell receptor (beta chain) was found in a study of T cell repertoires in cytomegalovirus infection. The CDR3 has 15 residues. Trimming stripped 3 bases from V and 5 bases from J, with 16 bases between. Germline values: CDR1 MNHNS, CDR2 SASEGT. TCRdb reanalysed the reads using MiXCR and keeps one entry per CDR3 protein. The profile shows under 850,000 distinct CDR3 sequences, roughly 35% of them singletons. This clonotype appeared a few times. This TCR derives from a human donor in good health (CMV status not recorded). Some clones in this sample may be carry-over from other donors' samples. This sequence joins TRBV6-1 and TRBJ2-5; TRBD1 might be the D (5 bases). Sample: PBMCs. The DNA for the CDR3 is TGTGCCAGCAGTGAGCCTCCAGGGTTGGATGAGACCCAGTACTTC. This gives the protein CASSEPPGLDETQYF.